The 27 T cell receptor beta chains below all came from one sample that was sequenced in a study of cytomegalovirus exposure and HLA in healthy donors. The primer mix had 60 Vbeta and 13 Jbeta primers. Clones were read by immunoSEQ multiplex PCR, and TCRdb kept only the in-frame ones, dropping some. The sample totals just over 150,000 clones. The sample taken for sequencing was PBMCs. The receptors stem from a woman aged 55-70 years in good health and CMV-seronegative.

V and J are TRBV5-8 and TRBJ2-2; 11 bases fit TRBD2. Germline values: CDR1 SGHTS, CDR2 YDEGEE. Trimming cost V 8 bases and J 0 bases; bases outside gene matches: 9. This CDR3 region has 17 residues. CDR3 DNA sequence: TGTGCCAGAAAGACTAGCGGGAAGACTACGAACACCGGGGAGCTGTTTTTT. Translating it yields CARKTSGKTTNTGELFF.

This chain links TRBV21-1 with TRBJ1-2; the DNA was not compared with TRBD1, the D call given in the table. TRBV21-1 is deemed a pseudogene. This CDR3 contains 24 residues. The CDR3 reads CASTLLIYATQQSIRQGRDYGYTF. The CDR3 DNA reads as TGTGCCAGCACCTTACTGATCTACGCAACCCAGCAAAGTATCCGACAGGGTCGGGACTATGGCTACACCTTC.

The V and J genes are TRBV2 and TRBJ1-2; TRBD1 matches at 8 bases. The CDR3 runs to 14 residues. With V trimmed by 8 bases and J by 6 bases, 11 bases remained unmatched. Germline V gene sequence: CDR1 SNHLY, CDR2 FYNNEI. CDR3 nucleotides: TGTGCCAGCCAACCTTGGACAGGGTGGGATGGCTACACCTTC. This sequence encodes CASQPWTGWDGYTF.

This sequence joins TRBV7-2 and TRBJ1-1; a possible D gene is TRBD1 (5 bases). Germline V gene sequence: CDR1 SGHTA, CDR2 FQGNSA. Trimming cost V 3 bases and J 10 bases, with 12 bases left between them. The CDR3 covers 12 residues. CDR3 bases: TGTGCCAGCAGCTTGGGGGGAGGACGAGCTTTCTTT. Its protein is CASSLGGGRAFF.

This chain connects TRBV7-2 to TRBJ1-1; TRBD1 matches at 7 bases. This CDR3 comprises 16 residues. Germline V CDR1 and CDR2: SGHTA, FQGNSA. V shed 3 bases, J shed 5 bases, and the junction held 12 bases outside the gene matches. CDR3 sequence: CASSFWVRGQETEAFF. The CDR3 region has the DNA TGTGCCAGCAGCTTTTGGGTGAGGGGGCAGGAAACTGAAGCTTTCTTT. Full variable domain (missing parts from reference TRBV7-2 and TRBJ1-1): GAGVSQSPSNKVTEKGKDVELRCDPISGHTALYWYRQSLGQGLEFLIYFQGNSAPDKSGLPSDRFSAERTGGSVSTLTIQRTQQEDSAVYLCASSFWVRGQETEAFFGQGTRLTVV.

The rearrangement links TRBV6-5 to TRBJ2-7, with a weak D call TRBD1 (5 bases). This CDR3 contains 16 residues. Germline V gene data show CDR1 as MNHEY and CDR2 as SVGAGI. The V end lost 2 bases, the J end lost 1 base, and 15 bases lay between the germline ends. Here the CDR3 DNA reads TGTGCCAGCAGTTACGGATTCGGCAGGGCGTCCTACGAGCAGTACTTC. Translation gives CASSYGFGRASYEQYF.

The CDR3 region is CASSSQGRGNTIYF. DNA of the CDR3: TGTGCCAGCAGTTCACAGGGTAGGGGAAACACCATATATTTT. The rearrangement uses TRBV27 and TRBJ1-3; TRBD1 might be the D (6 bases). The CDR3 runs 14 residues. Germline V gene data show CDR1 as MNHEY and CDR2 as SMNVEV (reference sequence). The ends were cut back, 4 bases at V and 4 bases at J, with 11 bases in the middle.

This chain joins TRBV6-6 and TRBJ1-1; 7 bases fit TRBD1. J was trimmed by 4 bases and V by 5 bases; bases with no gene match: 7. From germline, CDR1 is MNHNY and CDR2 SVGAGI (reference sequence). This CDR3 spans 14 amino acids. CDR3 DNA sequence: TGTGCCAGCAGTCCCGACAGGGTAGTCACTGAAGCTTTCTTT. Its translation: CASSPDRVVTEAFF.

This sequence joins TRBV9 and TRBJ1-1, with 7 bases lining up with TRBD1. The germline V gene has CDR1 SGDLS and CDR2 YYNGEE. The CDR3 sequence is 18 residues long. With 1 base clipped from V and 2 bases from J, the junction kept 14 bases outside the gene matches. The CDR3 nucleotides are TGTGCCAGCAGCGTAAATTCCCCGCCAGGGGGATTCAACACTGAAGCTTTCTTT. Its protein product is CASSVNSPPGGFNTEAFF.

V and J are TRBV19 and TRBJ1-1; 9 nucleotides agree with TRBD1. The CDR3 is 15 amino acids. CDR1 is LNHDA, CDR2 SQIVND, per germline (reference sequence). V lost 5 bases, J lost 0 bases, and 4 bases stayed unmatched. Written as DNA, the CDR3 is TGTGCCAGTAGTCCCGGGACAGGGTTGAACACTGAAGCTTTCTTT. Encoded protein: CASSPGTGLNTEAFF.

In DNA, the CDR3 is TGTGCCAGCAGCCCGGGGCAGGGGGTCGCTGGGGCCAACGTCCTGACTTTC. It yields the protein CASSPGQGVAGANVLTF. The chain has TRBV27 and TRBJ2-6, with 7 bases fitting TRBD1. V was pared by 6 bases and J by 2 bases, with 10 bases of the junction left unmatched. The CDR3 spans 17 residues. Germline-derived CDR1 and CDR2 are MNHEY and SMNVEV (reference sequence).

CDR3 nucleotides: TGTGCCAGCACCGGCGTAGGGGTTGATAATTCACCCCTCCACTTT. Its translation: CASTGVGVDNSPLHF. J is TRBJ1-6 and V is TRBV6-5; the D gene is possibly TRBD1 (5 bases). Germline V lookup: CDR1 MNHEY, CDR2 SVGAGI. Trimming cost V 7 bases and J 5 bases, with 15 bases left between them. The CDR3 covers 15 residues.

The J gene is TRBJ1-5, the V gene TRBV4-3, with TRBD1 as a possible D gene (5 bases). Germline V gene sequence: CDR1 LGHNA, CDR2 YSLEER. The CDR3 has 13 residues. V gave up 4 bases and J gave up 7 bases, with 11 bases separating them. For the CDR3, the DNA is TGCGCCAGCAGCCTACAGGTAGAACAGCCCCAGCATTTT. It is translated as CASSLQVEQPQHF.

For this clone: Germline and junction disagree at one end, which may indicate a read error. The gene calls are TRBV30 and TRBJ2-3, with D possibly TRBD1 on 6 matching bases. The CDR3 is 14 amino acids. Germline loops: CDR1 GTSNPN, CDR2 SVGIG (reference sequence). The CDR3 sequence is CAWITFPGAVTAFF. The CDR3 DNA follows: TGTGCCTGGATCACATTTCCAGGGGCTGTAACCGCCTTTTTT.

The chain has TRBV11-2 and TRBJ2-7; no clear D gene. The V gene lost 3 bases and the J gene lost 5 bases, with 14 bases spanning the gap. The V gene's germline CDR1 is SGHAT and CDR2 FQNNGV. CDR3 size: 14 residues. This chain's CDR3 is CASSFNAQSDEQYF. CDR3 nucleotides: TGTGCCAGCAGCTTTAATGCGCAATCCGACGAGCAGTACTTC.

This chain links TRBV5-5 with TRBJ2-7, with D maybe TRBD1 (6 bases). CDR3 length equals 15 residues. Germline-derived CDR1 and CDR2 are SGHKS and YYEKEE (reference sequence). Trimming took off 4 bases at V and 1 base at J, with 15 bases between the two ends. The CDR3 region has the DNA TGTGCCAGCAGCCTCCAGAGACAGGTGTCCTACGAGCAGTACTTC. Protein: CASSLQRQVSYEQYF. The entire variable domain, with the rest obtained from reference TRBV5-5 and TRBJ2-7, is as follows: DAGVTQSPTHLIKTRGQQVTLRCSPISGHKSVSWYQQVLGQGPQFIFQYYEKEERGRGNFPDRFSARQFPNYSSELNVNALLLGDSALYLCASSLQRQVSYEQYFGPGTRLTVT.

CDR3 coding DNA: TGTGCCAGCAGCTTAACGTTCGTAGCGGGAGGCTACAATGAGCAGTTCTTC. Amino acids: CASSLTFVAGGYNEQFF. The gene calls are TRBV7-3 and TRBJ2-1, with 10 bases aligning to TRBD2. V shed 0 bases, J shed 3 bases, and the junction held 5 bases outside the gene matches. Germline loops: CDR1 SGHTA, CDR2 FQGTGA. The CDR3 loop spans 17 amino acids.

The CDR3 DNA is TGTGCCAGCAGGGACCGACTAGTGTGGGAGCAGTACTTC. It yields the protein CASRDRLVWEQYF. The rearrangement uses TRBV2 and TRBJ2-7, with D possibly TRBD2 on 6 matching bases. The CDR3 spans 13 residues. In germline, CDR1 is SNHLY, CDR2 FYNNEI. V was cut by 6 bases and J by 7 bases, with 16 bases left in between.

In DNA, the CDR3 is TGTGCCAGCAGCTTAGCGGCGGGGGCCACCTCCTACGAGCAGTACTTC. Protein sequence: CASSLAAGATSYEQYF. V and J are TRBV7-2 and TRBJ2-7; D possibly corresponds to TRBD2 (7 bases). Trimming pared 0 bases from V and 0 bases from J, leaving 12 bases between. Germline assignment: CDR1 SGHTA and CDR2 FQGNSA. CDR3 length: 16 residues.

The CDR3 sequence is CASSYRVDRNYEQYF. CDR3 coding DNA: TGTGCCAGCAGTTACCGGGTAGACCGAAACTACGAGCAGTACTTC. V and J are TRBV6-5 and TRBJ2-7; no clear D gene. Trimming stripped 2 bases from V and 3 bases from J, with 14 bases between. Germline V gene lookup returns CDR1 MNHEY and CDR2 SVGAGI. The CDR3 is 15 residues long.

V usage is TRBV5-5 and J usage is TRBJ2-3; 7 nucleotides agree with TRBD1. The CDR3 loop spans 15 amino acids. Germline-derived CDR1 and CDR2 are SGHKS and YYEKEE (reference sequence). The junction had 9 bases not matched to a gene; V was cut back by 5 bases and J by 3 bases. As DNA, the CDR3 is TGTGCCAGCAGAGGAATGACAGGGTTAACAGATACGCAGTATTTT. It specifies CASRGMTGLTDTQYF.

The V and J genes are TRBV19 and TRBJ1-1; the D is unclear. This CDR3 is built from 15 residues. Germline loops: CDR1 LNHDA, CDR2 SQIVND (reference sequence). V lost 0 bases and J lost 4, with 12 bases in between. CDR3 region: CASSIDSRGSTEAFF. The CDR3 bases are TGTGCCAGTAGTATAGATTCTCGGGGTTCCACTGAAGCTTTCTTT.

CDR3 DNA: TGTGCCAGCAGCGTAACTGGCTCTGGAAACACCATATATTTT. Translating it yields CASSVTGSGNTIYF. This chain connects TRBV9 to TRBJ1-3; D remains ambiguous. The CDR3 is 14 amino acids. Germline V gene data show CDR1 as SGDLS and CDR2 as YYNGEE. V lost 1 base and J 0 bases, leaving 5 bases between the germline ends.

The V and J genes are TRBV2 and TRBJ2-3; 14 nucleotides align to TRBD2. CDR3 size: 14 residues. V lost 9 bases to trimming and J lost 6 bases; unmatched junction nucleotides: 5. Germline-derived CDR1 and CDR2 are SNHLY and FYNNEI. CDR3 protein: CARGTSGRVDTQYF. The CDR3 DNA reads as TGTGCCAGGGGGACTAGCGGGAGAGTTGATACGCAGTATTTT.

This chain joins TRBV5-5 and TRBJ2-7, with 8 bases fitting TRBD1. Losses at the gene ends were 4 bases for V and 2 bases for J; bases not matched to a gene: 2. Germline assignment: CDR1 SGHKS and CDR2 YYEKEE (reference sequence). The CDR3 spans 13 residues. The CDR3 protein is CASSPDRAYEQYF. CDR3 coding DNA: TGTGCCAGCAGCCCGGACAGGGCCTACGAGCAGTACTTC.

The rearrangement links TRBV5-6 to TRBJ2-5; 9 positions match TRBD2. The V segment lost 5 bases and the J segment 2 bases; nucleotides outside the gene matches: 4. The germline gives CDR1 SGHDT, CDR2 YYEEEE. The CDR3 loop spans 14 amino acids. The CDR3 sequence: CASSLAGLQETQYF. The DNA of the CDR3 is TGTGCCAGCAGTCTAGCGGGGTTACAAGAGACCCAGTACTTC.

The gene calls are TRBV15 and TRBJ2-5; weak D call: TRBD1 (6 bases). The CDR3 has 14 residues. Trimming shortened V by 5 bases and J by 0 bases, and 10 bases separated the two germline ends. Germline V gene data show CDR1 as LNHNV and CDR2 as YYDKDF (reference sequence). In nucleotides, the CDR3 is TGTGCCACCAGCCTGGGGGCAGACCAAGAGACCCAGTACTTC. Translating gives CATSLGADQETQYF.